This T cell receptor (beta chain) was observed in a study of T cells after yellow fever vaccination (dated by TCRdb to between 2018 and 2020). Concerning the study at large: Libraries from fractions with low cell numbers were prepared with the SMART-Seq v4 Ultra Low Input RNA kit. Bulk TCR alpha and beta repertoires were sequenced longitudinally to track T-cell clones before and after primary and booster YFV17D yellow fever vaccination. Two healthy male donors, one aged 18 to 29 and one aged 30 to 40 years, made up the cohort. Blood was drawn at multiple timepoints before and after primary and secondary immunization, with bulk PBMC replicates and cell subsets isolated.

TCR cDNA was synthesized by 5'RACE template switching, which introduced a universal primer site and unique molecular identifiers. Priming of cDNA synthesis was performed from both the TCR alpha and TCR beta constant segments. Library amplification involved two PCR steps, and the second step added sample barcodes and sequencing adapters. Sequencing of libraries was done on Illumina HiSeq 2500 (2x100 bp) or NovaSeq (2x150 bp). In the original analysis: Reads were demultiplexed and collapsed into UMI consensus sequences with MIGEC, and V(D)J alignment was performed with MiXCR. Vaccine-responding clonotypes were defined with edgeR using replicate PBMC samples, requiring FDR below 0.01 and a log2 fold change above 5 up to day 15. Bulk clonotypes were assigned CD4 or CD8 identity according to which sequenced CD4 or CD8 repertoire held them at higher abundance. NS4B-specific clonotypes were defined as those at least 10-fold enriched in dextramer-positive over dextramer-negative fractions; CD4-biased clonotypes were excluded. In TCRdb, the public reads were trimmed at Q25 with fastp and aligned with MiXCR, with productive beta chains retained. Entries that share a CDR3 protein sequence are merged under the most common genes and DNA. The V and J calls shown here were made by TCRdb, not taken from the authors' results. This sample is represented by roughly 100,000 distinct CDR3 sequences; around 9.8% of them were singletons. The ten largest account for approximately 16% of the sample.

To note about this clonotype: No base-level quality is on record; no much larger clone is a single base apart.

Findings and caveats that apply to the study as a whole: Only two donors were included in the study, so the extent to which the findings can be generalized is limited. The secondary T-cell response was found to be weaker but faster than the primary response, with a peak reached on day 5 rather than on day 15. A small share of clonotypes was detected in both CD4 and CD8 compartments, with the overlap likely arising from convergent recombination. Most clones expanded after primary vaccination (roughly 96% of CD4 and roughly 90% of CD8) were re-detected after the booster, suggesting that broad memory maintenance occurred. Because abundant contaminating clonotypes from the bulk population could be contained in FACS-sorted repertoires, computational filtering was required.

The treatment or condition label for this specimen denotes: live attenuated yellow fever vaccine strain. PBMCs were isolated from peripheral blood using a standard Ficoll-Paque protocol. Epitope-specific CD8 T cells were sorted with a dextramer loaded with the yellow fever NS4B epitope peptide, together with anti-CD3 and anti-CD8 staining. TriZol was used to extract RNA from bulk PBMCs, CD4 and CD8 fractions, and dextramer-positive and dextramer-negative fractions. V ends up 8 bases short and J 0 bases short, with an unmatched junction base count of 7. The CDR3, from cysteine to phenylalanine, totals 14 residues. Only the CDR3 DNA is retained, 42 bases long and in frame from the first base. Looking up the germline V gene yields CDR1 SGHRS and CDR2 YFSETQ.

The chain is assembled from TRBV5-1 and TRBJ1-1, with 7 middle bases fitting TRBD1. This clonotype was sampled from a man younger than 35 who received the YFV17D yellow fever vaccine. Sample: CD8+ T cells not binding an NS4B(214-222) dextramer, sorted from PBMCs, taken more than 13 days after the first yellow fever vaccination. The cell subset or site tag for this specimen amounts to: NS4B epitope dextramer-negative CD8 T cells. The DNA sequence reads TGCGCCAGTCATATACAGGGGATGAACACTGAAGCTTTCTTT. Its product reads: CASHIQGMNTEAFF.